The 31 T cell receptor beta chains presented below share a single source sample, sequenced in a study of neurological immune-mediated disorders. Using its own MiXCR run on the 5' RACE reads, TCRdb lists one record per CDR3 protein. The sample gives more than 50,000 distinct CDR3 sequences, 10% to 12% of which show up once; 1.5% to 2% is in the top ten. What was sequenced was PBMCs. These receptors all come from a man between 60 and 70 years old in good health.

In this sample, this clonotype turned up many times. The chain employs TRBV7-9 and TRBJ1-1; D is perhaps TRBD1 (6 bases). CDR3 length: 13 amino acids. V lost 1 base, J lost 6 bases, and 9 bases lay in between. CDR1 is SEHNR, CDR2 FQNEAQ, per germline (reference sequence). Here the CDR3 DNA reads TGTGCCAGCAGCTTAGACAGGGTGGCTGAAGCTTTCTTT. Encoded protein: CASSLDRVAEAFF.

This clonotype was counted ten times or more. The chain recombines TRBV10-3 with TRBJ2-7; no firm D call. CDR1 ENHRY and CDR2 SYGVKD come from the germline V gene. Trimming pared 2 bases from V and 1 base from J, leaving 9 bases between. The CDR3 extends over 14 amino acids. CDR3: CAISEDSNSYEQYF. In nucleotides, the CDR3 is TGTGCCATCAGTGAGGATTCGAATTCCTACGAGCAGTACTTC.

This clonotype was seen repeatedly, ten times or more. The chain combines TRBV5-1 with TRBJ2-1; 7 bases are shared with TRBD1. The CDR3 has 16 amino acids. V shed 5 bases and J 3 bases; nucleotides not matched to a gene: 11. Per germline, CDR1 SGHRS and CDR2 YFSETQ. DNA for the CDR3: TGCGCCAGCAGTGAAGCCGGGACAGTGCTCTACAATGAGCAGTTCTTC. It specifies CASSEAGTVLYNEQFF.

This clonotype occurred many times. This chain connects TRBV12-3 or TRBV12-4 to TRBJ2-6; D ambiguous. The CDR3 totals 17 residues. The germline V and J ends were trimmed by 5 bases and 4 bases, with 18 bases remaining between them. CDR3 sequence (DNA): TGTGCCAGCAGTCCCCCAAGGAGATACTTCGGGGCCAACGTCCTGACTTTC. Translating gives CASSPPRRYFGANVLTF.

The chain couples TRBV12-3 or TRBV12-4 to TRBJ2-2; no clear D gene. The CDR3 is made up of 12 amino acids. Trimming took 6 bases from V and 10 from J, leaving 12 bases between them. In nucleotides, the CDR3 is TGTGCCAGCAGCTCGGACGGCGAGGAGCTGTTTTTT. Translated: CASSSDGEELFF.

As to this clonotype: Given a much more abundant clone one base away, this may be a read error. V and J are TRBV5-5 and TRBJ2-7; D is unclear. V lost 4 bases, J lost 3 bases, and 8 bases lay in between. The CDR3 consists of 12 residues. Germline CDR1 is SGHKS and CDR2 is YYEKEE (reference sequence). As DNA, the CDR3 is TGTGCCAGCAGCCCAAGCATCTACGAGCAGTACTTC. It is translated as CASSPSIYEQYF.

This clonotype was detected ten times or more. The V gene is TRBV12-3 or TRBV12-4, the J gene TRBJ2-3; the match to TRBD2 covers 8 bases. This CDR3 region has 14 residues. V gave up 7 bases and J gave up 0 bases; unmatched junction bases: 3. The CDR3 DNA sequence: TGTGCCAGCAATCGGGGGGGGAGCACAGATACGCAGTATTTT. This codes for CASNRGGSTDTQYF.

The sample holds many counts of this clonotype. This chain uses TRBV9 with TRBJ1-1; D gene unclear. Germline V gene data show CDR1 as SGDLS and CDR2 as YYNGEE. The CDR3 has 14 amino acids. Trimming took off 2 bases at V and 0 bases at J, with 8 bases between the two ends. CDR3 DNA sequence: TGTGCCAGCAGCGTGTTATCGGTGAACACTGAAGCTTTCTTT. Translation: CASSVLSVNTEAFF.

This clonotype showed up many times. The gene calls are TRBV7-2 and TRBJ2-7, with 9 bases lining up with TRBD1. The CDR3 length is 16 residues. V lost 1 base and J lost 1; bases outside the gene matches: 5. Germline V gives CDR1 SGHTA, CDR2 FQGNSA. The CDR3 DNA reads as TGTGCCAGCAGCTTAGGAGCCGGACAGGGGTCCTACGAGCAGTACTTC. It specifies CASSLGAGQGSYEQYF.

This clonotype has a count of ten or more. The chain carries TRBV9 and TRBJ1-1; D uncertain. Germline CDR1 SGDLS, CDR2 YYNGEE. V was cut by 1 base and J by 1 base, with 5 bases left in between. CDR3 length: 13 residues. The CDR3 region is CASSVQSNTEAFF. Here the CDR3 DNA reads TGTGCCAGCAGCGTACAATCGAACACTGAAGCTTTCTTT.

At least ten counts were recorded for this clonotype. The V gene is TRBV7-2, the J gene TRBJ2-5; 7 positions match TRBD2. The V segment lost 7 bases and the J segment 7 bases; nucleotides outside the gene matches: 15. The CDR3 spans 15 residues. Germline CDR1 reads SGHTA; CDR2 reads FQGNSA. The CDR3 DNA reads as TGTGCCAGCAACCCGGGGGAGGGGCCACTAGGGACCCAGTACTTC. This gives the protein CASNPGEGPLGTQYF.

CDR3: CASSWVTDTQYF. For the CDR3, the DNA is TGCGCCAGCAGCTGGGTCACAGATACGCAGTATTTT. V and J are TRBV5-1 and TRBJ2-3, with D unresolved. The ends were cut back, 3 bases at V and 2 bases at J, with 4 bases in the middle. Germline CDR1 SGHRS, CDR2 YFSETQ. The CDR3 has 12 amino acids.

This clonotype came up many times. The rearrangement joins TRBV3-1 to TRBJ1-6; D is ambiguous. V was cut by 0 bases and J by 0 bases, with 6 bases left in between. CDR3 length equals 16 residues. Looked up from germline, CDR1 is LGHDT and CDR2 is YNNKEL (reference sequence). CDR3 sequence: CASSQEASSYNSPLHF. CDR3 sequence (DNA): TGTGCCAGCAGCCAAGAGGCGAGCTCCTATAATTCACCCCTCCACTTT.

This clonotype was detected ten times or more. The rearrangement joins TRBV20-1 to TRBJ2-1; D may be TRBD1 (5 bases). CDR3 size: 9 residues. CDR1 is DFQATT and CDR2 is SNEGSKA in the germline V gene (reference sequence). Trimming removed 5 bases from V and 10 bases from J, with 6 bases in between. The CDR3 region has the DNA TGCAGTGCTCGGACAGAGCAGTTCTTC. As protein: CSARTEQFF.

This clonotype was detected many times. V and J are TRBV20-1 and TRBJ1-2; D gene ambiguous. The germline CDR1 and CDR2 sequences are DFQATT and SNEGSKA (reference sequence). The CDR3 length is 15 residues. V was shortened by 2 bases and J by 1 base, with 14 bases between the two germline ends. The CDR3, as DNA: TGCAGTGCTAGACGCGGGCCTCTTTATAACTATGGCTACACCTTC. It codes for CSARRGPLYNYGYTF.

This clonotype was recorded at least ten times. The V and J genes are TRBV7-2 and TRBJ2-1, with 9 bases fitting TRBD2. CDR1 SGHTA and CDR2 FQGNSA come from the germline V gene. The J segment lost 7 bases and the V segment lost 1 base, leaving 11 bases of the junction unmatched. The length of the CDR3 is 17 residues. This chain's CDR3 is CASSLVQTGAGGNEQFF. The DNA for the CDR3 is TGTGCCAGCAGCTTAGTCCAGACGGGAGCGGGGGGTAATGAGCAGTTCTTC.

The V call is TRBV5-1, the J call TRBJ1-2; TRBD1 is a possible D gene (6 bases). The germline V gene has CDR1 SGHRS and CDR2 YFSETQ. This CDR3 is 15 amino acids long. V lost 0 bases to trimming and J lost 4 bases, with 13 bases between them. Written as DNA, the CDR3 is TGCGCCAGCAGCTTGGATGCGGGGGCCGTCTATGGCTACACCTTC. Protein: CASSLDAGAVYGYTF.

This clonotype was observed at least ten times. The genes are TRBV5-1 and TRBJ1-4; 8 nucleotides line up with TRBD1. V lost 5 bases and J lost 10; bases outside the gene matches: 16. Germline V gives CDR1 SGHRS, CDR2 YFSETQ. CDR3 length: 16 residues. The CDR3 DNA is TGCGCCAGCAGGGAGTGGACAGGGAGCGATTCTGGAAAACTGTTTTTT. Protein: CASREWTGSDSGKLFF.

This clonotype was observed at least ten times. The chain combines TRBV12-3 or TRBV12-4 with TRBJ1-5; D is unresolved. The CDR3 sequence is 12 residues long. The ends were cut back, 1 base at V and 7 bases at J, with 5 bases in the middle. The CDR3 DNA reads as TGTGCCAGCAGTTTAGGGGGACAGCCCCAGCATTTT. Translating gives CASSLGGQPQHF.

A remark on this clonotype: One junction end disagrees with the germline gene, perhaps due to a read error. The CDR3 DNA sequence: TGTGCCAGCTGTTTCCTAACAGGGGTGGGAGAGACCCAGTACTTC. Its protein is CASCFLTGVGETQYF. The chain is built from TRBV12-3 or TRBV12-4 and TRBJ2-5; 7 bases are shared with TRBD1. This CDR3 is built from 15 residues.

The chain links TRBV9 to TRBJ1-1; TRBD1 is a possible D gene (5 bases). Germline V gene data show CDR1 as SGDLS and CDR2 as YYNGEE. The V and J ends lost 2 bases and 4 bases respectively, with 12 bases between them. The CDR3 loop spans 14 amino acids. The CDR3 sequence: CASSVRVQGTEAFF. The CDR3 DNA follows: TGTGCCAGCAGCGTCCGGGTCCAGGGCACTGAAGCTTTCTTT.

The V gene is TRBV20-1, the J gene TRBJ1-2; D uncertain. CDR3 length equals 13 residues. CDR1 and CDR2 from the germline V gene are DFQATT and SNEGSKA (reference sequence). CDR3 loop: CGVVREGLWGYTF. The DNA of the CDR3 is TGCGGAGTGGTACGGGAGGGTCTTTGGGGCTACACCTTC.

This clonotype was observed many times. The chain couples TRBV24-1 to TRBJ2-3; D is perhaps TRBD2 (5 bases). In germline, CDR1 is KGHDR, CDR2 SFDVKD. Trimming removed 7 bases from V and 4 bases from J, with 17 bases in between. The CDR3 totals 15 residues. The CDR3 nucleotides are TGTGCCACCAGCCTCGGAACGAGCGGAGCAGATACGCAGTATTTT. Translating gives CATSLGTSGADTQYF.

This clonotype was counted ten times or more. The chain joins TRBV7-2 to TRBJ2-5; tentatively, D is TRBD1 (6 bases). V lost 2 bases, J lost 3 bases, and 13 bases lay in between. The CDR3 loop spans 15 amino acids. Germline CDR1 and CDR2: SGHTA and FQGNSA. CDR3 residues: CASSLTRTAKETQYF. For the CDR3, the DNA is TGTGCCAGCAGCTTAACCAGGACAGCTAAAGAGACCCAGTACTTC.

This clonotype appeared many times. The chain recombines TRBV29-1 with TRBJ2-5; the D gene is possibly TRBD2 (5 bases). The V and J ends lost 3 bases and 2 bases respectively, with 13 bases between them. CDR3 length: 14 amino acids. The germline V gene has CDR1 SQVTM and CDR2 ANQGSEA. The CDR3 nucleotides read TGCAGCGTTGAGCGGGCAGCCAAGCAAGAGACCCAGTACTTC. Amino acid sequence: CSVERAAKQETQYF. The entire variable domain, with the rest obtained from reference TRBV29-1 and TRBJ2-5, is as follows: SAVISQKPSRDICQRGTSLTIQCQVDSQVTMMFWYRQQPGQSLTLIATANQGSEATYESGFVIDKFPISRPNLTFSTLTVSNMSPEDSSIYLCSVERAAKQETQYFGPGTRLLVL.

This clonotype was seen many times. V gene TRBV12-3 or TRBV12-4 combines with J gene TRBJ1-5; D gene ambiguous. This CDR3 has 17 residues. V gave up 1 base and J gave up 4 bases, with 17 bases separating them. This chain's CDR3 is CASSLESSDDGNQPQHF. As DNA, the CDR3 is TGTGCCAGCAGTTTAGAATCATCCGACGACGGGAATCAGCCCCAGCATTTT.

This clonotype appeared many times. The V call is TRBV5-1, the J call TRBJ2-7; TRBD1 agrees at 7 bases. The CDR3 runs to 14 residues. The germline CDR1 and CDR2 sequences are SGHRS and YFSETQ. Germline trimming cut 1 base from V and 7 bases from J; bases unmatched to any gene: 8. The CDR3 region is CASSLTGAPLEQYF. CDR3 nucleotides: TGCGCCAGCAGCTTGACAGGGGCTCCTCTGGAGCAGTACTTC.

J is TRBJ2-7 and V is TRBV20-1; D unresolved. The CDR3 is made up of 13 amino acids. Germline CDR1 DFQATT, CDR2 SNEGSKA (reference sequence). V lost 6 bases and J lost 3, with 15 bases in between. In DNA form, the CDR3 reads TGCAGTGCACGAGTCAGGTCGAACTACGAGCAGTACTTC. Translation gives CSARVRSNYEQYF.

In its sample, this clonotype was seen many times. The chain has TRBV2 and TRBJ2-2; D uncertain. Looked up from germline, CDR1 is SNHLY and CDR2 is FYNNEI. V was pared by 6 bases and J by 5 bases, with 16 bases between. The CDR3 spans 15 residues. The CDR3 spells CASRSSPTGTGELFF. The CDR3 DNA is TGTGCCAGCAGGAGTAGTCCTACCGGGACCGGGGAGCTGTTTTTT.

This clonotype was observed at least ten times. The gene calls are TRBV7-2 and TRBJ1-3; weak D call: TRBD1 (6 bases). V was shortened by 6 bases and J by 3 bases, with 24 bases between the two germline ends. The CDR3 spans 18 residues. The germline V gene encodes CDR1 SGHTA and CDR2 FQGNSA. CDR3 nucleotides: TGTGCCAGCAGTCAACAGGGAGGAGTTTTTTGGGGTGGAAACACCATATATTTT. As protein: CASSQQGGVFWGGNTIYF.

This clonotype was observed many times. CDR3 DNA sequence: TGTGCCAGCAGGGGGACTAGCGGGGGGGCCGGGGAGCAGTTCTTC. Protein product: CASRGTSGGAGEQFF. The chain employs TRBV12-3 or TRBV12-4 and TRBJ2-1, with 16 bases lining up with TRBD2. CDR3 length: 15 residues. The junction had 6 bases not matched to a gene; V was cut back by 6 bases and J by 10 bases.